The 22 T cell receptor beta chains in this list originate from one sample, sequenced in a study of human T cells and chemical hapten exposure (dated by TCRdb to about 2021). The library was generated by RACE. Data came from a NextSeq 500. TCRdb redid the processing of the public reads, applying fastp at Q25 and MiXCR, and retained in-frame beta chains. Identical CDR3 protein sequences are pooled into one entry, listed with their most common genes and DNA. Counted in this sample were nearly 85,000 distinct CDR3 sequences; roughly 10% of them appeared once. Around 1.5% of the sample belongs to the ten largest clones. The time point label for this specimen denotes: patch test 2, 6 weeks after DPC sensitization. The treatment or condition label here, explained by the study, means: therapeutic diphenylcyclopropenone sensitization with weekly scalp DPC. Sample: whole blood, taken in connection with sensitization to the hapten diphenylcyclopropenone (DPC). The receptors derive from a man between 18 and 35 years old with alopecia areata. Some clones in this sample may be carry-over from other donors' samples.

This clonotype was seen many times. V gene TRBV29-1 combines with J gene TRBJ2-7; perhaps TRBD1 as D (5 bases). Germline V CDR1 and CDR2: SQVTM, ANQGSEA. Trimming removed 1 base from V and 3 bases from J, with 7 bases in between. The CDR3 sequence is 12 residues long. The CDR3 DNA reads as TGCAGCGTTGAAGGACAGTTCTACGAGCAGTACTTC. Amino acids: CSVEGQFYEQYF.

This clonotype was found a few times. The genes are TRBV7-9 and TRBJ2-2; tentative D call: TRBD1 (5 bases). Germline values: CDR1 SEHNR, CDR2 FQNEAQ (reference sequence). The ends were cut back, 5 bases at V and 2 bases at J, with 12 bases in the middle. The CDR3 runs to 15 residues. The CDR3 DNA reads TGTGCCAGCAGCGGGCTCAGGGCAAACACCGGGGAGCTGTTTTTT. It specifies CASSGLRANTGELFF.

This clonotype was recorded at least ten times. V is TRBV18 and J is TRBJ1-4; D is unresolved. This CDR3 has 13 amino acids. Germline CDR1 is KGHSH and CDR2 is LQKENI. Trimming took 4 bases from V and 6 from J, leaving 9 bases between them. DNA for the CDR3: TGTGCCAGCTCACGGGCGAAGGATGAAAAACTGTTTTTT. It encodes CASSRAKDEKLFF.

The chain is built from TRBV7-9 and TRBJ2-1; tentative D call: TRBD2 (5 bases). The CDR3 loop spans 19 amino acids. Germline V lookup: CDR1 SEHNR, CDR2 FQNEAQ (reference sequence). Trimming took 5 bases from V and 1 from J, leaving 24 bases between them. CDR3 region: CASSPATRGSRESYNEQFF. As DNA, the CDR3 is TGTGCCAGCAGCCCAGCCACGAGAGGGTCTAGGGAGTCCTACAATGAGCAGTTCTTC.

This chain uses TRBV5-1 with TRBJ2-7, with TRBD1 as a possible D gene (6 bases). Deletions cut 1 base from V and 3 bases from J, with 11 bases between. The germline CDR1 and CDR2 sequences are SGHRS and YFSETQ. The CDR3 spans 14 residues. The CDR3 coding sequence is TGCGCCAGCAGCTTGCGCCGGGGACACTACGAGCAGTACTTC. Residues: CASSLRRGHYEQYF. The whole variable domain, remainder taken from reference TRBV5-1 and TRBJ2-7, is KAGVTQTPRYLIKTRGQQVTLSCSPISGHRSVSWYQQTPGQGLQFLFEYFSETQRNKGNFPGRFSGRQFSNSRSEMNVSTLELGDSALYLCASSLRRGHYEQYFGPGTRLTVT.

This clonotype was found many times. The J gene is TRBJ1-1, the V gene TRBV6-6, with D uncertain. Germline CDR1 and CDR2: MNHNY and SVGAGI (reference sequence). V dropped 6 bases and J dropped 1 base, with 12 bases sitting between them. The CDR3 totals 14 residues. CDR3 residues: CASSQKWGNTEAFF. CDR3 nucleotide sequence: TGTGCCAGCAGCCAAAAATGGGGGAACACTGAAGCTTTCTTT.

The chain recombines TRBV7-2 with TRBJ2-5, with TRBD1 as a possible D gene (5 bases). The CDR3 is made up of 16 amino acids. Between the trimmed V and J ends, which lost 4 bases and 7 bases, there was a span of 22 bases. CDR1 and CDR2 from the germline V gene are SGHTA and FQGNSA. CDR3 residues: CASSSWGHRGPGTQYF. CDR3 nucleotides: TGTGCCAGCAGCTCCTGGGGCCACCGAGGTCCTGGGACCCAGTACTTC.

This clonotype appeared many times. This sequence joins TRBV2 and TRBJ1-5; D not certain. CDR1 is SNHLY and CDR2 is FYNNEI in the germline V gene. This CDR3 contains 12 residues. V lost 7 bases to trimming and J lost 5 bases, with 9 bases between them. CDR3 loop: CASNAGYQPQHF. The DNA for the CDR3 is TGTGCCAGCAACGCCGGTTATCAGCCCCAGCATTTT.

Details on this clonotype: One end of the junction fails to match germline, which may point to a read error. The rearrangement links TRBV12-3 or TRBV12-4 to TRBJ1-5, with no clear D. The CDR3 contains 14 residues. The CDR3 DNA is TGTGCCGGCAGATCAGAAGGTAGCAATCAGCCCCAGCATTTT. Protein product: CAGRSEGSNQPQHF.

The CDR3 DNA is TGTGCCAGCATGGTGAACACTGAAGCTTTCTTT. It is translated as CASMVNTEAFF. The rearrangement uses TRBV2 and TRBJ1-1, with unresolved D. Deletions cut 7 bases from V and 0 bases from J, with 3 bases between. CDR1 SNHLY and CDR2 FYNNEI come from the germline V gene. The CDR3 totals 11 residues.

The chain links TRBV7-2 to TRBJ1-5; D uncertain. The V end was cut by 4 bases, the J end by 0 bases, with 7 bases between. The V gene's germline CDR1 is SGHTA and CDR2 FQGNSA. The CDR3 loop spans 14 amino acids. The CDR3 loop is CASSWGNSNQPQHF. CDR3 DNA: TGTGCCAGCAGCTGGGGAAATAGCAATCAGCCCCAGCATTTT. Supplemented by reference TRBV7-2 and TRBJ1-5, the full variable domain reads GAGVSQSPSNKVTEKGKDVELRCDPISGHTALYWYRQSLGQGLEFLIYFQGNSAPDKSGLPSDRFSAERTGGSVSTLTIQRTQQEDSAVYLCASSWGNSNQPQHFGDGTRLSIL.

The table lists this clonotype with a few counts. The chain has TRBV10-2 and TRBJ1-5, with a tentative D call TRBD1 (5 bases). Trimming took off 0 bases at V and 3 bases at J, with 15 bases between the two ends. Per germline, CDR1 WSHSY and CDR2 SAAADI. This CDR3 is 17 amino acids long. The CDR3 bases are TGCGCCAGCAGTGAGTCCCCCTACCGGGACCACAATCAGCCCCAGCATTTT. Translation: CASSESPYRDHNQPQHF.

V gene TRBV20-1 combines with J gene TRBJ1-6; D unresolved. V was trimmed by 0 bases and J by 7 bases, leaving 7 bases between them. Germline lookup yields CDR1 DFQATT and CDR2 SNEGSKA (reference sequence). This CDR3 region has 13 residues. CDR3 nucleotide sequence: TGCAGTGCTAGAGATCGTGCGAATTCACCCCTCCACTTT. This translates into CSARDRANSPLHF.

The chain couples TRBV7-8 to TRBJ1-2; possibly TRBD1 for D (5 bases). The CDR3 extends over 14 amino acids. The V and J ends lost 4 bases and 1 base respectively, with 10 bases between them. In germline, CDR1 is SGHVS, CDR2 FQNEAQ. The CDR3, as DNA: TGTGCCAGCAGCTCGGGACGGATTAACTATGGCTACACCTTC. It specifies CASSSGRINYGYTF.

This sequence joins TRBV3-1 and TRBJ2-1; D gene uncertain. This CDR3 contains 11 residues. Germline CDR1 and CDR2: LGHDT and YNNKEL (reference sequence). Trimming removed 8 bases from V and 8 bases from J, with 10 bases in between. In DNA, the CDR3 is TGTGCCAGCGTGTCCCTCGATGAGCAGTTCTTC. This codes for CASVSLDEQFF.

DNA of the CDR3: TGTGCCAGCAGCTTAGAAGGACACTTAATCTATGGCTACACCTTC. As protein: CASSLEGHLIYGYTF. V gene TRBV7-9 combines with J gene TRBJ1-2, with a weak D call TRBD1 (5 bases). V was shortened by 1 base and J by 4 bases, with 13 bases between the two germline ends. The length of the CDR3 is 15 residues. Per the germline V gene, CDR1 is SEHNR and CDR2 is FQNEAQ (reference sequence).

This clonotype appeared many times. The chain joins TRBV27 to TRBJ2-1; 9 nucleotides align to TRBD1. Trimming took 10 bases from V and 9 from J; bases not matched to a gene: 10. This CDR3 is 13 amino acids long. The V gene's germline CDR1 is MNHEY and CDR2 SMNVEV (reference sequence). The CDR3 reads CATAQGAVIEQFF. In DNA, the CDR3 is TGTGCCACCGCACAGGGGGCAGTGATTGAGCAGTTCTTC.

This clonotype has more than one count but fewer than ten. The rearrangement joins TRBV20-1 to TRBJ1-2, with D unresolved. CDR3 length equals 12 residues. CDR1 is DFQATT, CDR2 SNEGSKA, per germline (reference sequence). The V and J ends lost 5 bases and 2 bases respectively, with 9 bases between them. In DNA, the CDR3 is TGCAGTGCTTCGGACCCAAACTATGGCTACACCTTC. This codes for CSASDPNYGYTF.

This clonotype was counted many times. The chain uses TRBV7-6 and TRBJ2-7; TRBD1 might be the D (6 bases). Germline values: CDR1 SGHVS, CDR2 FNYEAQ. The CDR3 is made up of 14 amino acids. The V gene lost 5 bases and the J gene lost 0 bases, with 11 bases spanning the gap. CDR3 protein: CASSADRSSYEQYF. The CDR3 nucleotides are TGTGCCAGCAGCGCCGACAGGAGCTCCTACGAGCAGTACTTC.

This clonotype was observed once. The rearrangement joins TRBV27 to TRBJ1-1; the D is unclear. The CDR3 is 12 residues long. Germline V CDR1 and CDR2: MNHEY, SMNVEV (reference sequence). Trimming removed 3 bases at V and 8 bases at J, with 10 bases between. The CDR3 protein is CASSFPGREAFF. For the CDR3, the DNA is TGTGCCAGCAGTTTTCCGGGCCGCGAAGCTTTCTTT.

This clonotype has a handful of counts. The chain joins TRBV6-5 to TRBJ2-5, with D perhaps matching TRBD2 (7 bases). CDR1 and CDR2 (germline): MNHEY, SVGAGI. V lost 2 bases to trimming and J lost 2 bases, with 12 bases between them. There are 15 residues in the CDR3. CDR3 region: CASSYVGGRQETQYF. CDR3 in DNA: TGTGCCAGCAGTTACGTGGGGGGGCGGCAAGAGACCCAGTACTTC.

Ten or more counts support this clonotype. The gene calls are TRBV20-1 and TRBJ1-1; D is unresolved. Trimming stripped 2 bases from V and 5 bases from J, with 15 bases between. Per germline, CDR1 DFQATT and CDR2 SNEGSKA (reference sequence). This CDR3 has 14 amino acids. CDR3: CSARRSSGWTEAFF. In nucleotides, the CDR3 is TGCAGTGCTAGACGATCTTCGGGCTGGACTGAAGCTTTCTTT.